These 22 T cell receptor beta chains were all obtained from the same sample, sequenced in a study of spatial heterogeneity in lung cancer. Noted time point: sample taken at primary tumor resection. One entry per CDR3 protein, called by TCRdb with MiXCR from the 5' RACE reads. Counted here are tens of thousands of distinct CDR3 sequences, about an eighth occurring once; the ten biggest clones make up about 41%. Sequencing was performed on PBMCs, taken at surgery. Receptor source: a male donor with early-stage non-small cell lung cancer.

Many counts were recorded for this clonotype. J is TRBJ1-2 and V is TRBV27; 9 bases map to TRBD1. V was pared by 5 bases and J by 8 bases, with 9 bases of the junction left unmatched. The CDR3 has 14 amino acids. Per the germline V gene, CDR1 is MNHEY and CDR2 is SMNVEV (reference sequence). The CDR3 reads CASSLGTGIWGYTF. CDR3 nucleotides: TGTGCCAGCAGTCTTGGGACAGGGATCTGGGGCTACACCTTC.

V gene TRBV7-2 combines with J gene TRBJ1-5; D not certain. Trimming took 5 bases from V and 4 from J, leaving 15 bases between them. The CDR3 covers 15 residues. The V gene's germline CDR1 is SGHTA and CDR2 FQGNSA. CDR3 protein: CASSERGIPNQPQHF. In DNA, the CDR3 is TGTGCCAGCAGCGAACGGGGAATACCGAATCAGCCCCAGCATTTT.

This clonotype was observed a handful of times. CDR3 residues: CASSPRANNWQQGQPQHF. DNA for the CDR3: TGTGCCAGCTCACCACGGGCGAACAACTGGCAGCAGGGTCAGCCCCAGCATTTT. V gene TRBV18 combines with J gene TRBJ1-5, with D perhaps matching TRBD1 (5 bases). The CDR3 has 18 amino acids. The germline V gene has CDR1 KGHSH and CDR2 LQKENI. V lost 1 base, J lost 6 bases, and 22 bases lay in between.

This clonotype showed up just a few times. The V call is TRBV12-3 or TRBV12-4, the J call TRBJ1-6, with 7 positions matching TRBD1. V shed 5 bases, J shed 6 bases, and the junction held 4 bases outside the gene matches. The CDR3 consists of 14 residues. Here the CDR3 reads CASSGTASNSPLHF. The CDR3 DNA follows: TGTGCCAGCAGTGGGACAGCCAGTAATTCACCCCTCCACTTT.

This clonotype turned up a few times. This chain uses TRBV5-4 with TRBJ1-2; D may be TRBD1 (6 bases). This CDR3 has 12 residues. V lost 4 bases to trimming and J lost 8 bases, with 12 bases between them. Germline V gene lookup returns CDR1 SGHNT and CDR2 YYREEE (reference sequence). Written as DNA, the CDR3 is TGTGCCAGCAGCAACCCGACAGGCGGCTACACCTTC. Translating it yields CASSNPTGGYTF.

This clonotype appeared many times. V usage is TRBV5-1 and J usage is TRBJ2-5; D is possibly TRBD1 or TRBD2 (5 bases each). The CDR3 consists of 13 residues. Trimming took 6 bases from V and 2 from J, leaving 11 bases between them. In germline, CDR1 is SGHRS, CDR2 YFSETQ. CDR3 coding DNA: TGCGCCAGCACCAGAGGGGAGCAAGAGACCCAGTACTTC. Its protein is CASTRGEQETQYF. The complete variable domain, with remaining parts taken from reference TRBV5-1 and TRBJ2-5, reads KAGVTQTPRYLIKTRGQQVTLSCSPISGHRSVSWYQQTPGQGLQFLFEYFSETQRNKGNFPGRFSGRQFSNSRSEMNVSTLELGDSALYLCASTRGEQETQYFGPGTRLLVL.

The chain combines TRBV6-5 with TRBJ2-5, with D possibly matching TRBD2 (6 bases). The germline V and J ends were trimmed by 0 bases and 2 bases, with 10 bases remaining between them. The CDR3 consists of 15 residues. Germline V gives CDR1 MNHEY, CDR2 SVGAGI. The CDR3 nucleotides are TGTGCCAGCAGTTACTCGTCTAGCGAGCAAGAGACCCAGTACTTC. This sequence encodes CASSYSSSEQETQYF.

This clonotype was observed at least ten times. This chain joins TRBV29-1 and TRBJ1-5; 10 bases line up with TRBD1. V shed 6 bases and J 2 bases; nucleotides not matched to a gene: 4. The CDR3 totals 14 residues. Germline V lookup: CDR1 SQVTM, CDR2 ANQGSEA. CDR3 region: CSVRTGGGNQPQHF. The DNA of the CDR3 is TGCAGCGTCCGGACAGGGGGAGGCAATCAGCCCCAGCATTTT.

At least ten counts were recorded for this clonotype. This chain joins TRBV10-3 and TRBJ2-1; 8 bases align to TRBD1. The trim removed 1 base at V and 7 bases at J, leaving 9 bases unmatched. The V gene's germline CDR1 is ENHRY and CDR2 SYGVKD. The CDR3 runs to 16 residues. This CDR3 reads CAISELGQGFRNEQFF. The CDR3 region has the DNA TGTGCCATCAGTGAGTTAGGACAGGGCTTCAGGAATGAGCAGTTCTTC.

This clonotype was found a few times. The rearrangement uses TRBV24-1 and TRBJ1-1; the match to TRBD1 covers 9 bases. Germline V CDR1 and CDR2: KGHDR, SFDVKD. The V gene end was trimmed by 9 bases and the J gene end by 4 bases; junction bases not matched to a gene: 11. The CDR3 length is 15 residues. The CDR3 nucleotides are TGTGCCACCTTACAAAGACCGGGACAGGGCACTGAAGCTTTCTTT. It is translated as CATLQRPGQGTEAFF.

V is TRBV20-1 and J is TRBJ2-7, with 8 bases matching TRBD1. V lost 4 bases, J lost 6 bases, and 14 bases stayed unmatched. The germline CDR1 and CDR2 sequences are DFQATT and SNEGSKA (reference sequence). CDR3 length equals 15 residues. This chain's CDR3 is CSATQPGQEVLEQYF. The CDR3 nucleotides are TGCAGTGCTACGCAACCGGGACAGGAGGTCCTCGAGCAGTACTTC.

This clonotype has a single count. The chain has TRBV14 and TRBJ2-5; the match to TRBD2 covers 13 bases. The germline V gene encodes CDR1 SGHDN and CDR2 FVKESK. The CDR3 extends over 16 amino acids. The trim removed 2 bases at V and 5 bases at J, leaving 5 bases unmatched. The CDR3: CASSQPGLAGSETQYF. The CDR3 DNA reads TGTGCCAGCAGCCAACCGGGACTAGCGGGATCCGAGACCCAGTACTTC.

This clonotype was found a few times. The rearrangement uses TRBV7-9 and TRBJ2-7; 9 bases line up with TRBD2. Looked up from germline, CDR1 is SEHNR and CDR2 is FQNEAQ (reference sequence). The CDR3 totals 15 residues. With 3 bases clipped from V and 2 bases from J, the junction kept 5 bases outside the gene matches. CDR3 in amino acids: CASSFLAGEAYEQYF. The CDR3 DNA reads TGTGCCAGCAGCTTCTTAGCGGGGGAAGCCTACGAGCAGTACTTC.

This clonotype was observed at least ten times. The chain combines TRBV6-1 with TRBJ1-3; D ambiguous. This CDR3 contains 14 residues. Germline values: CDR1 MNHNS, CDR2 SASEGT. The V and J ends lost 7 bases and 2 bases respectively, with 12 bases between them. Here the CDR3 reads CASTRTGTGNTIYF. The DNA of the CDR3 is TGTGCCAGCACCCGAACGGGGACTGGAAACACCATATATTTT.

This clonotype has more than one count but fewer than ten. The V gene is TRBV24-1, the J gene TRBJ2-3; possibly TRBD2 for D (5 bases). This CDR3 spans 15 amino acids. Trimming left V 7 bases short and J 1 base short, with 14 bases between. Looked up from germline, CDR1 is KGHDR and CDR2 is SFDVKD. The CDR3 DNA reads as TGTGCCACCAGGGACTCCCGGTTTCGCACAGATACGCAGTATTTT. It encodes CATRDSRFRTDTQYF.

This clonotype was counted a few times. The chain has TRBV10-3 and TRBJ2-7; 10 bases are a match to TRBD1. This CDR3 has 14 amino acids. Germline lookup yields CDR1 ENHRY and CDR2 SYGVKD. V shed 8 bases and J 8 bases; nucleotides not matched to a gene: 12. This CDR3 is CAIGGQGLSGKQYF. The CDR3, as DNA: TGTGCCATCGGGGGACAGGGGTTATCGGGAAAGCAGTACTTC.

The rearrangement joins TRBV23-1 to TRBJ2-1; D possibly matches TRBD1 or TRBD2 (5 bases each). TRBV23-1 is an ORF for which the function is uncertain. The germline V and J ends were trimmed by 9 bases and 8 bases, with 20 bases remaining between them. The CDR3 has 14 amino acids. This CDR3 is CARTVGTYHDEQFF. CDR3 in DNA: TGCGCCAGGACCGTAGGGACCTATCACGATGAGCAGTTCTTC.

The V and J genes are TRBV6-5 and TRBJ1-2; 8 positions match TRBD1. V shed 7 bases and J 2 bases; nucleotides not matched to a gene: 12. Germline CDR1 and CDR2: MNHEY and SVGAGI. This CDR3 has 16 residues. The CDR3 DNA sequence: TGTGCCAGCACCGAAGGCGGGACAGGAGGAAACTATGGCTACACCTTC. Its translation: CASTEGGTGGNYGYTF.

Ten or more counts support this clonotype. The chain carries TRBV7-2 and TRBJ2-5, with 7 nucleotides matching TRBD1. V was pared by 1 base and J by 1 base, with 3 bases of the junction left unmatched. The CDR3 loop spans 15 amino acids. Germline V gene lookup returns CDR1 SGHTA and CDR2 FQGNSA. CDR3 sequence reads: CASSLVTGAQETQYF. CDR3 sequence (DNA): TGTGCCAGCAGCTTAGTTACAGGGGCCCAAGAGACCCAGTACTTC. Combining the CDR3 with reference TRBV7-2 and TRBJ2-5 gives the whole variable domain GAGVSQSPSNKVTEKGKDVELRCDPISGHTALYWYRQSLGQGLEFLIYFQGNSAPDKSGLPSDRFSAERTGGSVSTLTIQRTQQEDSAVYLCASSLVTGAQETQYFGPGTRLLVL.

This clonotype was counted between two and nine times. The chain joins TRBV6-4 to TRBJ2-1; 7 bases line up with TRBD2. The V segment lost 5 bases and the J segment 7 bases; nucleotides outside the gene matches: 11. Germline CDR1 reads MRHNA; CDR2 reads SNTAGT. This CDR3 contains 15 residues. The CDR3 protein is CASSFLPGTTNEQFF. The DNA for the CDR3 is TGTGCCAGCAGTTTCCTTCCCGGGACTACAAATGAGCAGTTCTTC.

This clonotype was found many times. V and J are TRBV6-2 or TRBV6-3 and TRBJ2-7; possible D gene TRBD2, 5 bases. Germline lookup yields CDR1 MNHEY and CDR2 SVGEGT. The CDR3 has 12 residues. Trimming took off 4 bases at V and 5 bases at J, with 9 bases between the two ends. The CDR3 DNA follows: TGTGCCAGCAGTTCACTAGGGAACGAGCAGTACTTC. It codes for CASSSLGNEQYF.

In its sample, this clonotype was seen a few times. The V call is TRBV11-2, the J call TRBJ2-1; maybe TRBD1 (6 bases). This CDR3 comprises 18 residues. V was shortened by 0 bases and J by 2 bases, with 17 bases between the two germline ends. Germline V lookup: CDR1 SGHAT, CDR2 FQNNGV. This CDR3 is CASSLDRGQIITYNEQFF. CDR3 DNA: TGTGCCAGCAGCTTAGATAGGGGACAAATTATAACCTACAATGAGCAGTTCTTC.